This TCR beta chain originates from a study of post-analysis software for immune sequencing data. Turning to the study itself: Recorded subtypes: relapsing-remitting, secondary progressive, progressive-relapsing; some patients unannotated. Whole-study findings and limits: Patients used four to six TRBV segments, including TRBV5-6, TRBV5-1 and TRBV20-1, more often than controls. Multiple sclerosis patients had significantly lower normalized Chao1 diversity than controls. Batch-mates among the samples co-clustered strongly by F measure.

The CDR3 is 10 residues long. Germline-derived CDR1 and CDR2 are DFQATT and SNEGSKA (reference sequence). cDNA libraries of TCR beta carried unique molecular identifiers. TCRdb passed the PCR reads through MiXCR, listing each CDR3 protein once. Of hundreds of thousands of distinct CDR3 sequences listed, around 47% are singletons. This clonotype was counted once. Its antigen is unidentified. Source material: blood. The chain is built from TRBV20-1 and TRBJ2-7; D unclear. The J call may be wrong; the DNA end is better matched by TRBJ2-5. The sequence derives from a girl aged 10-17 years with multiple sclerosis. In DNA, the CDR3 is TGCAGTGCTAAGGGAGAGACCCAGTACTTC. It codes for CSAKGETQYF.